The 19 T cell receptor beta chains listed next were all sequenced from one sample in a study of control samples from healthy donors and cancer patients. Using immunoSEQ multiplex PCR, the repertoire was profiled, and TCRdb retains in-frame clones only, with some absent. The sample has tens of thousands of clones; around four fifths are singletons. The source material was blood. These receptors were obtained from a man aged 50 or older in good health.

The rearrangement links TRBV5-8 to TRBJ2-3; no clear D. The CDR3 loop spans 15 amino acids. With 4 bases removed from V and 2 bases from J, the gap between germline ends came to 14 bases. Germline V gene sequence: CDR1 SGHTS, CDR2 YDEGEE. The chain's CDR3 is CASSHRVWSTDTQYF. As DNA, the CDR3 is TGTGCCAGCAGCCATCGCGTTTGGTCCACAGATACGCAGTATTTT.

V is TRBV20-1 and J is TRBJ2-3; possibly TRBD2 for D (6 bases). CDR1 DFQATT and CDR2 SNEGSKA come from the germline V gene (reference sequence). CDR3 length: 14 residues. V was trimmed by 3 bases and J by 0 bases, leaving 10 bases between them. The CDR3: CSASISGSTDTQYF. The CDR3 DNA reads as TGCAGTGCTAGTATTAGCGGTAGCACAGATACGCAGTATTTT.

The V call is TRBV27, the J call TRBJ2-5, with D uncertain. The CDR3 is made up of 12 amino acids. Germline CDR1 and CDR2: MNHEY and SMNVEV (reference sequence). The V end lost 3 bases, the J end lost 4 bases, and 6 bases lay between the germline ends. The CDR3 bases are TGTGCCAGCAGTTTTACGGGAGAGACCCAGTACTTC. Encoded protein: CASSFTGETQYF.

The chain links TRBV5-8 to TRBJ1-1; perhaps TRBD1 as D (5 bases). V was shortened by 2 bases and J by 2 bases, with 13 bases between the two germline ends. CDR1 and CDR2 from the germline V gene are SGHTS and YDEGEE. The CDR3 loop spans 15 amino acids. CDR3 region: CASSLSGRTNTEAFF. The CDR3 DNA is TGTGCCAGCAGCTTATCGGGACGGACTAACACTGAAGCTTTCTTT.

The V call is TRBV3-1 (or the pseudogene TRBV3-2), the J call TRBJ2-7; D is possibly TRBD2 (6 bases). CDR1 and CDR2 (germline): LGHDT, YNNKEL (reference sequence). Trimming stripped 4 bases from V and 5 bases from J, with 18 bases between. The CDR3 spans 15 residues. CDR3 DNA: TGTGCCAGCAGCCTAACAGGAGGGCCAATGGACGAGCAGTACTTC. Its protein is CASSLTGGPMDEQYF.

The genes are TRBV27 and TRBJ2-3; D tentatively reads TRBD1 or TRBD2 (5 bases each). Germline loops: CDR1 MNHEY, CDR2 SMNVEV (reference sequence). V lost 3 bases and J lost 4, with 11 bases in between. CDR3 length: 14 amino acids. The chain's CDR3 is CASSLGEPSDTQYF. The CDR3 DNA reads TGTGCCAGCAGTTTGGGGGAACCCTCAGATACGCAGTATTTT.

CDR3 loop: CASSLEIAATNTGELFF. In DNA, the CDR3 is TGCGCCAGCAGCTTGGAGATAGCGGCGACGAACACCGGGGAGCTGTTTTTT. The chain couples TRBV5-1 to TRBJ2-2; weak D call: TRBD2 (6 bases). Germline CDR1 SGHRS, CDR2 YFSETQ. CDR3 length equals 17 residues. V was shortened by 0 bases and J by 0 bases, with 12 bases between the two germline ends.

The chain has TRBV19 and TRBJ2-3, with 9 bases aligning to TRBD2. The CDR3 has 15 residues. Germline CDR1 and CDR2: LNHDA and SQIVND (reference sequence). Trimming took 4 bases from V and 0 from J; bases not matched to a gene: 2. CDR3 in DNA: TGTGCCAGTAGTAGGACTAGCGCTAGCACAGATACGCAGTATTTT. Translation: CASSRTSASTDTQYF.

V is TRBV6-6 and J is TRBJ1-4; TRBD1 matches 9 bases. The germline V gene has CDR1 MNHNY and CDR2 SVGAGI (reference sequence). Losses at the gene ends were 6 bases for V and 8 bases for J; bases not matched to a gene: 10. The CDR3 extends over 15 amino acids. The CDR3 nucleotides are TGTGCCAGCAGGGACGCCGGGACAGGGCGGGAAAAACTGTTTTTT. Its protein product is CASRDAGTGREKLFF.

This clone was seen a single time. This chain connects TRBV9 to TRBJ1-2, with D uncertain. Trimming removed 0 bases at V and 0 bases at J, with 3 bases between. CDR1 is SGDLS and CDR2 is YYNGEE in the germline V gene. This CDR3 contains 13 residues. This CDR3 is CASSVDANYGYTF. The CDR3, as DNA: TGTGCCAGCAGCGTAGATGCTAACTATGGCTACACCTTC.

The chain couples TRBV5-1 to TRBJ2-1; possible D gene TRBD2, 6 bases. Germline-derived CDR1 and CDR2 are SGHRS and YFSETQ. This CDR3 contains 14 residues. The germline V and J ends were trimmed by 4 bases and 9 bases, with 17 bases remaining between them. The chain's CDR3 is CASSQTLIGSEQFF. CDR3 bases: TGCGCCAGCAGCCAGACTTTGATCGGGAGTGAGCAGTTCTTC. Based on the CDR3 plus reference TRBV5-1 and TRBJ2-1, the full variable domain is KAGVTQTPRYLIKTRGQQVTLSCSPISGHRSVSWYQQTPGQGLQFLFEYFSETQRNKGNFPGRFSGRQFSNSRSEMNVSTLELGDSALYLCASSQTLIGSEQFFGPGTRLTVL.

The rearrangement links TRBV11-2 to TRBJ2-1; no clear D. The CDR3 totals 16 residues. Trimming removed 5 bases from V and 0 bases from J, with 14 bases in between. Germline V gene sequence: CDR1 SGHAT, CDR2 FQNNGV. CDR3 amino acids: CASSHVSVFSYNEQFF. In nucleotides, the CDR3 is TGTGCCAGCAGCCATGTTTCGGTTTTCTCCTACAATGAGCAGTTCTTC.

The V and J genes are TRBV6-5 and TRBJ2-7; D is unresolved. Trimming took 6 bases from V and 2 from J, leaving 11 bases between them. CDR1 is MNHEY, CDR2 SVGAGI, per germline. The CDR3 runs to 13 residues. CDR3 sequence (DNA): TGTGCCAGCAGGCACACCCTGGCCTACGAGCAGTACTTC. Its protein is CASRHTLAYEQYF.

The chain joins TRBV9 to TRBJ2-1, with a possible D match to TRBD1 (6 bases). CDR1 and CDR2 (germline): SGDLS, YYNGEE. The CDR3 length is 15 residues. Trimming took 3 bases from V and 5 from J, leaving 15 bases between them. The CDR3 protein is CASSAGTSSNNEQFF. The DNA for the CDR3 is TGTGCCAGCAGCGCCGGGACAAGCTCAAACAATGAGCAGTTCTTC.

This clone was counted between two and nine times. This chain connects TRBV15 to TRBJ1-1; TRBD1 is a possible D gene (6 bases). The CDR3 extends over 17 amino acids. Germline loops: CDR1 LNHNV, CDR2 YYDKDF (reference sequence). V lost 1 base, J lost 1 base, and 16 bases lay in between. The CDR3 coding sequence is TGTGCCACCAGCAGAGGCGTGACAGGAGGGAAGAACACTGAAGCTTTCTTT. Amino acid sequence: CATSRGVTGGKNTEAFF.

V usage is TRBV19 and J usage is TRBJ2-1, with D possibly being TRBD2 (6 bases). Trimming stripped 4 bases from V and 8 bases from J, with 21 bases between. Germline V gene sequence: CDR1 LNHDA, CDR2 SQIVND (reference sequence). The CDR3 consists of 16 residues. The CDR3 here is CASSTPLGTGEYEQFF. The CDR3 coding sequence is TGTGCCAGTAGTACACCACTGGGGACGGGAGAATATGAGCAGTTCTTC.

The chain couples TRBV30 to TRBJ1-5; TRBD1 matches at 9 bases. The CDR3 covers 14 residues. Germline lookup yields CDR1 GTSNPN and CDR2 SVGIG (reference sequence). Losses at the gene ends were 0 bases for V and 7 bases for J; bases not matched to a gene: 4. The CDR3 region has the DNA TGTGCCTGGAGTGTGGGACAGGGAAGCCAGCCCCAGCATTTT. Translated, it gives CAWSVGQGSQPQHF.

The rearrangement uses TRBV7-6 and TRBJ2-5; D might be TRBD2 (7 bases). The CDR3 runs 14 residues. From germline, CDR1 is SGHVS and CDR2 FNYEAQ. Trimming left V 4 bases short and J 2 bases short, with 11 bases between. The CDR3 DNA reads TGTGCCAGCAGCTCACAGGGAGGGCAAGAGACCCAGTACTTC. This encodes CASSSQGGQETQYF.

The V gene is TRBV3-1 (or the pseudogene TRBV3-2), the J gene TRBJ2-3, with 9 bases aligning to TRBD2. V lost 0 bases, J lost 6 bases, and 13 bases stayed unmatched. Germline CDR1 and CDR2: LGHDT and YNNKEL (reference sequence). The CDR3 runs 18 residues. The CDR3 protein is CASSQDQRAGGRGDTQYF. CDR3 bases: TGTGCCAGCAGCCAAGATCAGAGGGCCGGCGGGAGGGGGGATACGCAGTATTTT.